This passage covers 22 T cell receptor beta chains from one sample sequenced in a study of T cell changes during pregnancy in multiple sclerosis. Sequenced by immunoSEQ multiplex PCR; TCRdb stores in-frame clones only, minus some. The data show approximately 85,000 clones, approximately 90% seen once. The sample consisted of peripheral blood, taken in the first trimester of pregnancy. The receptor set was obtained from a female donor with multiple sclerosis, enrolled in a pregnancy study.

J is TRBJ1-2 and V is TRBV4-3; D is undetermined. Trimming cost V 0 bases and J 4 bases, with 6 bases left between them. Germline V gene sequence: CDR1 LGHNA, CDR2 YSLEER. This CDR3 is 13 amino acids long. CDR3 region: CASSQDPLYGYTF. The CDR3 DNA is TGCGCCAGCAGCCAAGATCCCCTCTATGGCTACACCTTC.

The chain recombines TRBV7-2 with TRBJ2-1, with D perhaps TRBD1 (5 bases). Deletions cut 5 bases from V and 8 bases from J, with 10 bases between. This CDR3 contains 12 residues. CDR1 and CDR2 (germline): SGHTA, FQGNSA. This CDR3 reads CASSQLGHEQFF. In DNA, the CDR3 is TGTGCCAGCAGCCAACTGGGGCATGAGCAGTTCTTC.

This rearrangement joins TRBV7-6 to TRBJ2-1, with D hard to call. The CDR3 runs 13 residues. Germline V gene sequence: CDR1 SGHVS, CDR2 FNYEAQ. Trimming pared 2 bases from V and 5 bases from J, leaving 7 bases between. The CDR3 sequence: CASSLSLNNEQFF. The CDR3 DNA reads TGTGCCAGCAGCTTAAGCCTCAACAATGAGCAGTTCTTC.

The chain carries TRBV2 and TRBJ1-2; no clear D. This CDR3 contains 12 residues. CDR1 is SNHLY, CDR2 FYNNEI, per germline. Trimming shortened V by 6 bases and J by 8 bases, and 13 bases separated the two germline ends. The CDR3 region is CASRNSPPGYTF. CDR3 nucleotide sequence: TGTGCCAGCAGGAACAGCCCCCCCGGCTACACCTTC.

This CDR3 reads CASSLDRYQGVADTQYF. DNA of the CDR3: TGTGCCAGCAGCTTAGATCGATATCAGGGGGTGGCAGATACGCAGTATTTT. The chain is built from TRBV11-3 and TRBJ2-3; TRBD1 agrees at 7 bases. The V gene end was trimmed by 0 bases and the J gene end by 4 bases; junction bases not matched to a gene: 10. Germline values: CDR1 SGHNT, CDR2 YENEEA. CDR3 length: 17 residues. Complete variable domain (other parts from reference TRBV11-3 and TRBJ2-3): EAGVVQSPRYKIIEKKQPVAFWCNPISGHNTLYWYLQNLGQGPELLIRYENEEAVDDSQLPKDRFSAERLKGVDSTLKIQPAELGDSAVYLCASSLDRYQGVADTQYFGPGTRLTVL.

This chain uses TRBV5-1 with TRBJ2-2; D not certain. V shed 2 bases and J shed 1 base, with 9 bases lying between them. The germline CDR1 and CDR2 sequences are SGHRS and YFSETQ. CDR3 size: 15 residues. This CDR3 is CASSFRGVNTGELFF. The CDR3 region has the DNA TGCGCCAGCAGCTTCAGAGGAGTGAACACCGGGGAGCTGTTTTTT.

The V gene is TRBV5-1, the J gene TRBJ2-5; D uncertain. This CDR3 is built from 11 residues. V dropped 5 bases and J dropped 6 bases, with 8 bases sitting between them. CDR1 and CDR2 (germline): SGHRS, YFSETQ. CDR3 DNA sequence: TGCGCCAGCAGTGAACAGCAGACCCAGTACTTC. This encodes CASSEQQTQYF. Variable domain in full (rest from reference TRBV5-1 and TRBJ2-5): KAGVTQTPRYLIKTRGQQVTLSCSPISGHRSVSWYQQTPGQGLQFLFEYFSETQRNKGNFPGRFSGRQFSNSRSEMNVSTLELGDSALYLCASSEQQTQYFGPGTRLLVL.

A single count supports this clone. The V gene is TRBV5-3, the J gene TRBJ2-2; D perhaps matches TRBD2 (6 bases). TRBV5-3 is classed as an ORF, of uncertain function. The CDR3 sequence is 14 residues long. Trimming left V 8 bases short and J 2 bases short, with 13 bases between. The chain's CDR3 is CASLRDFNTGELFF. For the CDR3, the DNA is TGTGCCAGCCTGCGGGACTTCAACACCGGGGAGCTGTTTTTT.

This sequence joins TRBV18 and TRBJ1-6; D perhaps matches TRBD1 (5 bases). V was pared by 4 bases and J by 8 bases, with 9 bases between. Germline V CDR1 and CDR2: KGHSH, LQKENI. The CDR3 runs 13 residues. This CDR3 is CASSLGPDSPLHF. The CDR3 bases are TGTGCCAGCTCACTGGGGCCGGATTCACCCCTCCACTTT. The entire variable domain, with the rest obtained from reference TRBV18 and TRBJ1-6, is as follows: NAGVMQNPRHLVRRRGQEARLRCSPMKGHSHVYWYRQLPEEGLKFMVYLQKENIIDESGMPKERFSAEFPKEGPSILRIQQVVRGDSAAYFCASSLGPDSPLHFGNGTRLTVT.

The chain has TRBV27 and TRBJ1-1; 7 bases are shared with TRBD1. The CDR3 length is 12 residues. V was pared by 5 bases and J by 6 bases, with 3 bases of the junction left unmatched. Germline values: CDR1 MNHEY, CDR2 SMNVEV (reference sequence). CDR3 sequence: CASSRQGAEAFF. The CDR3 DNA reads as TGTGCCAGCAGTAGACAGGGCGCTGAAGCTTTCTTT.

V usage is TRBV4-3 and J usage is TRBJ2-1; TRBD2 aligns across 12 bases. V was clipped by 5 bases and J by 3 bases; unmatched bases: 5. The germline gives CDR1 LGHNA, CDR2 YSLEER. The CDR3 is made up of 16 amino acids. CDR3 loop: CASSAPLAGGYNEQFF. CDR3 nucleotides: TGCGCCAGCAGCGCACCACTAGCGGGGGGCTACAATGAGCAGTTCTTC.

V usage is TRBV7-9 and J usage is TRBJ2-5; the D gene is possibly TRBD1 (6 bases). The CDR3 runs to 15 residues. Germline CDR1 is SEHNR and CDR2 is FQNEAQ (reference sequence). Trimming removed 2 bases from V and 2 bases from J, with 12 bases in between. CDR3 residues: CASSLYRDRQETQYF. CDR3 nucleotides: TGTGCCAGCAGCTTATATCGAGACAGGCAAGAGACCCAGTACTTC. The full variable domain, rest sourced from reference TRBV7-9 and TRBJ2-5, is DTGVSQNPRHKITKRGQNVTFRCDPISEHNRLYWYRQTLGQGPEFLTYFQNEAQLEKSRLLSDRFSAERPKGSFSTLEIQRTEQGDSAMYLCASSLYRDRQETQYFGPGTRLLVL.

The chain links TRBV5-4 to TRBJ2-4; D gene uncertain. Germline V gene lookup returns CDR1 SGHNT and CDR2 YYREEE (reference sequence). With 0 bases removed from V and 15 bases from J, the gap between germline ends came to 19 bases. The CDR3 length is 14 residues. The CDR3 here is CASSLEVDERNSYF. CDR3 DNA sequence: TGTGCCAGCAGCTTGGAAGTTGACGAGCGAAACTCGTACTTC.

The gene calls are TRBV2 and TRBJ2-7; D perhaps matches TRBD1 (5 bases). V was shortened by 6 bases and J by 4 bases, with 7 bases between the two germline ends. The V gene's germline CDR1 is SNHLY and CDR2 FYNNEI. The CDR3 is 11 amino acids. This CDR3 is CASRKGYEQYF. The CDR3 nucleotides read TGTGCCAGCAGAAAGGGGTACGAGCAGTACTTC.

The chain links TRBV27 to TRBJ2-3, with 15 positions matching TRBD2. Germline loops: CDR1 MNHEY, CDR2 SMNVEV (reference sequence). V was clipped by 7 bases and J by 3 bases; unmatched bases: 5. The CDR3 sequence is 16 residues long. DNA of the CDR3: TGTGCCAGCACCCCGGGGACTAGCGGGAGGACAGATACGCAGTATTTT. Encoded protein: CASTPGTSGRTDTQYF.

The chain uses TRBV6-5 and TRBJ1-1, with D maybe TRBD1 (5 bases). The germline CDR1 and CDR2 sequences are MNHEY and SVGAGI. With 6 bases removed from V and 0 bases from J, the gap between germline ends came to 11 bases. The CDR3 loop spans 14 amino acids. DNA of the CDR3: TGTGCCAGCAGCCGGGGACTGATGAACACTGAAGCTTTCTTT. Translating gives CASSRGLMNTEAFF.

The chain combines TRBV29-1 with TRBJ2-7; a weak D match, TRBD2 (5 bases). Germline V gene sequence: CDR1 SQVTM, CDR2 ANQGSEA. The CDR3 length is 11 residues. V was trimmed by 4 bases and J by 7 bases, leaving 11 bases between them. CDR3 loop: CSVGSPGEQYF. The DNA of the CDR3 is TGCAGCGTTGGTAGCCCGGGAGAGCAGTACTTC.

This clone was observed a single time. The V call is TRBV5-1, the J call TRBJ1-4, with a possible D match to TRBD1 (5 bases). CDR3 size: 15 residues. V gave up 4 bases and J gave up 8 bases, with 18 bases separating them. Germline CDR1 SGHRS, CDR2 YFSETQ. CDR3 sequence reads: CASSVSGGGREKLFF. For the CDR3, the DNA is TGCGCCAGCAGCGTATCCGGGGGAGGAAGAGAAAAACTGTTTTTT. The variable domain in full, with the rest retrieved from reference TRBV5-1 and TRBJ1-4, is KAGVTQTPRYLIKTRGQQVTLSCSPISGHRSVSWYQQTPGQGLQFLFEYFSETQRNKGNFPGRFSGRQFSNSRSEMNVSTLELGDSALYLCASSVSGGGREKLFFGSGTQLSVL.

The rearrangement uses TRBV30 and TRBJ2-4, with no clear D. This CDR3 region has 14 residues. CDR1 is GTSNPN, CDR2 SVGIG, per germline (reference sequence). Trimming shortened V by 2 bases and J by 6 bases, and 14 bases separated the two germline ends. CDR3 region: CAWSPNLSSNIQYF. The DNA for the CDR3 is TGTGCCTGGAGTCCTAATCTGAGTTCAAACATTCAGTACTTC.

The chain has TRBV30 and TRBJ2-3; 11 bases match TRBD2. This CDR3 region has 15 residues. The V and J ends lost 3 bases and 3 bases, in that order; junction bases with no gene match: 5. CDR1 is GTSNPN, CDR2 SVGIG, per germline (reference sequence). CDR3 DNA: TGTGCCTGGAGAGCCCTAGCGGGGGGAACAGATACGCAGTATTTT. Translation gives CAWRALAGGTDTQYF.

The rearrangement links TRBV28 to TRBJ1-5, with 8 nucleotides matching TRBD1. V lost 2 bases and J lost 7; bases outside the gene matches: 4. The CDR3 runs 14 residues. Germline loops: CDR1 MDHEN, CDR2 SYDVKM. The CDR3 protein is CASSLMAGGQPQHF. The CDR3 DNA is TGTGCCAGCAGTTTAATGGCAGGGGGCCAGCCCCAGCATTTT. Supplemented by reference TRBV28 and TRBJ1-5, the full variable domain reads DVKVTQSSRYLVKRTGEKVFLECVQDMDHENMFWYRQDPGLGLRLIYFSYDVKMKEKGDIPEGYSVSREKKERFSLILESASTNQTSMYLCASSLMAGGQPQHFGDGTRLSIL.

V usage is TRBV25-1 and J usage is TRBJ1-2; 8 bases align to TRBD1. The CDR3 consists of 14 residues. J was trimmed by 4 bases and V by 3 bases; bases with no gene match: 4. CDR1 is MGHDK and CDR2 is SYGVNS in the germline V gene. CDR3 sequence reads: CASSDPTGAYGYTF. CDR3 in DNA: TGTGCCAGCAGTGATCCGACAGGGGCCTATGGCTACACCTTC.